The TCR beta chain described here comes from a study of blood T cell repertoires in COVID-19. Study in general: Samples came from the United States, Italy and Spain, spanning acute and convalescent COVID-19.

The method was immunoSEQ multiplex PCR; TCRdb's version includes in-frame clones alone and lacks a portion of them. The sample lists 150,000 to 200,000 clones; roughly 87% were seen once. With 1 base removed from V and 6 bases from J, the gap between germline ends came to 16 bases. The CDR3 has 16 amino acids. Germline CDR1 reads SGHTA; CDR2 reads FQGTGA. This TCR was recovered from a woman aged 45-65 years with acute or convalescent COVID-19. The sequencing sample was made of peripheral blood. The rearrangement uses TRBV7-3 and TRBJ2-1; possible D gene TRBD1, 7 bases. This chain's CDR3 is CASSLSGTVRRNEQFF. DNA of the CDR3: TGTGCCAGCAGCTTAAGCGGGACAGTCCGCCGCAATGAGCAGTTCTTC.